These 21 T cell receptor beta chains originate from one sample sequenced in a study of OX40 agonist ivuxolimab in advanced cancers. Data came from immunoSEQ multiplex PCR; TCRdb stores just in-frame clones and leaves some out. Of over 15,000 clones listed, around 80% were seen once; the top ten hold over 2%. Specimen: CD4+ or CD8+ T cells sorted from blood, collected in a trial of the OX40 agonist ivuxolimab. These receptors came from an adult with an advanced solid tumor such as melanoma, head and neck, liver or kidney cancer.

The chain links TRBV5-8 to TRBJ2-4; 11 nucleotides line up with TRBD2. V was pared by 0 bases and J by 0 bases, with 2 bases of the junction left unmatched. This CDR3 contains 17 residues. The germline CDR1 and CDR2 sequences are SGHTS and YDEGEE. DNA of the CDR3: TGTGCCAGCAGCTTGGCCGGACTAGCGGGAGCCAAAAACATTCAGTACTTC. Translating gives CASSLAGLAGAKNIQYF. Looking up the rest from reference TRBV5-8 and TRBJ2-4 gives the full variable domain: EAGVTQSPTHLIKTRGQQATLRCSPISGHTSVYWYQQALGLGLQFLLWYDEGEERNRGNFPPRFSGRQFPNYSSELNVNALELEDSALYLCASSLAGLAGAKNIQYFGAGTRLSVL.

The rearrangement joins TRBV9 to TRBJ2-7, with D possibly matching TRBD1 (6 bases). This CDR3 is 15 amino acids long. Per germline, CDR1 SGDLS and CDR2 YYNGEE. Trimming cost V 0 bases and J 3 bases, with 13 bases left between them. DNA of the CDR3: TGTGCCAGCAGCGTAGGTCAGGGGAGTGGCTACGAGCAGTACTTC. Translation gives CASSVGQGSGYEQYF.

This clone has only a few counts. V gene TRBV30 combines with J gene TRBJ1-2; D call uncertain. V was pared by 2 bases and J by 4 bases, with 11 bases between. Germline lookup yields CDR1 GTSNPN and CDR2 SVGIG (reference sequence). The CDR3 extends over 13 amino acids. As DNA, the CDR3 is TGTGCCTGGAGTCACGGAGAACTCTATGGCTACACCTTC. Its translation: CAWSHGELYGYTF. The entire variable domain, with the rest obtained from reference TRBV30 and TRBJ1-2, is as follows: SQTIHQWPATLVQPVGSPLSLECTVEGTSNPNLYWYRQAAGRGLQLLFYSVGIGQISSEVPQNLSASRPQDRQFILSSKKLLLSDSGFYLCAWSHGELYGYTFGSGTRLTVV.

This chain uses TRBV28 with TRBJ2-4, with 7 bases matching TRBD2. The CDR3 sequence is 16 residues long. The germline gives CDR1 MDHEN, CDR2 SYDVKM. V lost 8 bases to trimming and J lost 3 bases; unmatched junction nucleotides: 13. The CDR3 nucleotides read TGTGCCAGCCAGAAGAAACTAGCGACTGGCAAAAACATTCAGTACTTC. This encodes CASQKKLATGKNIQYF.

CDR3 loop: CASSFPSGSGTDTQYF. The CDR3 DNA reads TGTGCCAGCAGCTTTCCTAGCGGGAGCGGCACAGATACGCAGTATTTT. The V gene is TRBV5-4, the J gene TRBJ2-3; 10 nucleotides align to TRBD2. Germline V gene sequence: CDR1 SGHNT, CDR2 YYREEE (reference sequence). This CDR3 has 16 residues. The V segment lost 2 bases and the J segment 1 base; nucleotides outside the gene matches: 4.

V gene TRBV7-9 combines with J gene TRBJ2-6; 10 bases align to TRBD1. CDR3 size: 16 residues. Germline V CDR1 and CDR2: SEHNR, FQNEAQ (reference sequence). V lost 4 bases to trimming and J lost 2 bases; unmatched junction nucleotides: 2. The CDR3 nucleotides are TGTGCCAGCAGCTCGACAGGGGGCGCTGGGGCCAACGTCCTGACTTTC. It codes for CASSSTGGAGANVLTF.

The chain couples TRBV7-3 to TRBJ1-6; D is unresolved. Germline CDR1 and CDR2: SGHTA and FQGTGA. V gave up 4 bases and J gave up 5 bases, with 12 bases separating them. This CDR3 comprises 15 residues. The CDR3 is CASSSLAGNNSPLHF. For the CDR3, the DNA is TGTGCCAGCAGCTCCCTCGCAGGTAATAATTCACCCCTCCACTTT. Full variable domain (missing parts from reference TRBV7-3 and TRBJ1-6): GAGVSQTPSNKVTEKGKYVELRCDPISGHTALYWYRQSLGQGPEFLIYFQGTGAADDSGLPNDRFFAVRPEGSVSTLKIQRTERGDSAVYLCASSSLAGNNSPLHFGNGTRLTVT.

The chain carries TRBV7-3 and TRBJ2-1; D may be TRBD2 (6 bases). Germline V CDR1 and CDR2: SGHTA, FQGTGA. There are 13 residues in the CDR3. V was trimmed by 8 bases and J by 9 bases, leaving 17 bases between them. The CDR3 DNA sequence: TGTGCCAGCTCCTCCGGGACTTCGGGTGAGCAGTTCTTC. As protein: CASSSGTSGEQFF.

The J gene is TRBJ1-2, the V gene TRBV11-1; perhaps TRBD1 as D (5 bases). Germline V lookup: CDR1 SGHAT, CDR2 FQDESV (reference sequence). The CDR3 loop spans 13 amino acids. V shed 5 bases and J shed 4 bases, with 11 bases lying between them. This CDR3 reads CASSAGGGYGYTF. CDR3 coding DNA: TGTGCCAGCAGCGCGGGGGGAGGCTATGGCTACACCTTC.

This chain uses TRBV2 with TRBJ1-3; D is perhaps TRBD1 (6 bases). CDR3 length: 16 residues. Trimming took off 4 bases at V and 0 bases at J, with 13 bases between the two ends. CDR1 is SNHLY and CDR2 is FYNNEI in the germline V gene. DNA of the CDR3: TGTGCCAGCAGTGTCGGGGGGCCTTACTCTGGAAACACCATATATTTT. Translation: CASSVGGPYSGNTIYF.

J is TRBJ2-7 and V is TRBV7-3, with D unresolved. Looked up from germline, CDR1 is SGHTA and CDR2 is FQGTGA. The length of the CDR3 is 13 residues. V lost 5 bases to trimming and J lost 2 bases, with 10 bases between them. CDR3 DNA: TGTGCCAGCAGCCCGGGTGGGGCCTACGAGCAGTACTTC. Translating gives CASSPGGAYEQYF.

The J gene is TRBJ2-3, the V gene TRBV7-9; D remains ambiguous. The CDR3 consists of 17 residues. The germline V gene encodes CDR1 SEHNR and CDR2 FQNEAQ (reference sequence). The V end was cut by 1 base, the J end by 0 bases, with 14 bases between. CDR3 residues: CASSLGYEKSSTDTQYF. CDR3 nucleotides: TGTGCCAGCAGCTTAGGCTACGAAAAGTCGAGCACAGATACGCAGTATTTT.

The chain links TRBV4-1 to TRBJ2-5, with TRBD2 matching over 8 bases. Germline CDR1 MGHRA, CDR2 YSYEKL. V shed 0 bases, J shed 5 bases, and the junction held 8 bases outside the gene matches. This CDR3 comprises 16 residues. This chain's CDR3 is CASSQDYQASGETQYF. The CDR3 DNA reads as TGCGCCAGCAGCCAAGATTATCAGGCTAGCGGGGAGACCCAGTACTTC.

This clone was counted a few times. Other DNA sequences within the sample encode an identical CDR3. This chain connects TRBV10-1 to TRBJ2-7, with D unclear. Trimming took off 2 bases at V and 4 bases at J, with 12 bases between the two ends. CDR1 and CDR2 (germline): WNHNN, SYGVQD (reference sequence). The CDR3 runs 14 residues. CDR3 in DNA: TGCGCCAGCAGTGAGGGCACAGTCCCTTACGAGCAGTACTTC. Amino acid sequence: CASSEGTVPYEQYF.

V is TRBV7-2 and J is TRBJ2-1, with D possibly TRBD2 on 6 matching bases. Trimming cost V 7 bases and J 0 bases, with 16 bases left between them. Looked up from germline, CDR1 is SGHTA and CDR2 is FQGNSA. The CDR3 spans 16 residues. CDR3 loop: CASNPEGAASYNEQFF. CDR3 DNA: TGTGCCAGCAACCCGGAGGGTGCGGCCTCCTACAATGAGCAGTTCTTC.

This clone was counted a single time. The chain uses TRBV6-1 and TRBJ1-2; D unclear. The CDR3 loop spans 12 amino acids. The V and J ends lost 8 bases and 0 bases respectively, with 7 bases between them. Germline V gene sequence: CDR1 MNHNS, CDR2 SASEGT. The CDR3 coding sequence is TGTGCCAGCTCGGACCCTAACTATGGCTACACCTTC. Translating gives CASSDPNYGYTF.

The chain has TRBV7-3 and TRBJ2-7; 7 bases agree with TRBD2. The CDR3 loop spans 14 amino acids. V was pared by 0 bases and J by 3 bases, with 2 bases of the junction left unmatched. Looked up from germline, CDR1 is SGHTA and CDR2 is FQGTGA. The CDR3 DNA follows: TGTGCCAGCAGCTTAACAGGCGGGGGCTACGAGCAGTACTTC. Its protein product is CASSLTGGGYEQYF.

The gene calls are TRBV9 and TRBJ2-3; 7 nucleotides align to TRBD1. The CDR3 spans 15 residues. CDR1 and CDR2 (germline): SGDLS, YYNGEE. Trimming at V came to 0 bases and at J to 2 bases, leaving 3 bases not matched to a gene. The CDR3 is CASSVGTGLTDTQYF. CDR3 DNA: TGTGCCAGCAGCGTAGGGACAGGTCTCACAGATACGCAGTATTTT.

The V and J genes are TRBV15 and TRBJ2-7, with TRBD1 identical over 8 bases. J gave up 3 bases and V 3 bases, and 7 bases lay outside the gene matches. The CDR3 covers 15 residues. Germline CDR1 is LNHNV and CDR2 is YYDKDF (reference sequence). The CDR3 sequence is CATSSDGQGGYEQYF. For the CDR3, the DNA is TGTGCCACCAGCAGTGACGGACAGGGAGGCTACGAGCAGTACTTC.

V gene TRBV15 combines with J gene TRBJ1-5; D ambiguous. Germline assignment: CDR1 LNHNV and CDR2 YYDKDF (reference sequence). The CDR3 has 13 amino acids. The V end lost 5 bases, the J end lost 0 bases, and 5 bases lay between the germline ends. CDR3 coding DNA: TGTGCCACCAGCCCGGATAGCAATCAGCCCCAGCATTTT. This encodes CATSPDSNQPQHF. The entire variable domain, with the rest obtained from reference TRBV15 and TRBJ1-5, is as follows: DAMVIQNPRYQVTQFGKPVTLSCSQTLNHNVMYWYQQKSSQAPKLLFHYYDKDFNNEADTPDNFQSRRPNTSFCFLDIRSPGLGDTAMYLCATSPDSNQPQHFGDGTRLSIL.

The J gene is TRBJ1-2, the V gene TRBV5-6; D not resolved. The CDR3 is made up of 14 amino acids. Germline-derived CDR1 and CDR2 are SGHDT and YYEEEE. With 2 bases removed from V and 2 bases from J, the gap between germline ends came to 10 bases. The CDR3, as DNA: TGTGCCAGCAGCTTCGCCGGGCGGAACTATGGCTACACCTTC. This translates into CASSFAGRNYGYTF.